This T cell receptor (beta chain) was documented in a study of blood T cell repertoires in COVID-19. Across the whole study: Acute and convalescent COVID-19 samples came from the United States, Italy and Spain. Nucleic acid was either cDNA or gDNA, and it came from T cells, B-cell-depleted T cells, or PBMCs.

The germline V gene has CDR1 SGHTA and CDR2 FQGNSA. This CDR3 region has 14 residues. Trimming shortened V by 5 bases and J by 5 bases, and 13 bases separated the two germline ends. As handled by the study authors: Nucleated cell counts were estimated from reference gene primer amplification. Sequencing used immunoSEQ multiplex PCR; TCRdb keeps in-frame clones, though not all of them. Clonal size and the V and J genes are those of that table, whereas D and trimming came from the DNA. The table includes some 19,000 clones, approximately 90% detected once. V is TRBV7-2 and J is TRBJ2-1; no definite D call. The receptor comes from a man between 65 and 85 years old with acute or convalescent COVID-19. Sequencing input: peripheral blood. The CDR3 loop is CASSPEATDNEQFF. In DNA form, the CDR3 reads TGTGCCAGCAGCCCCGAGGCTACTGACAATGAGCAGTTCTTC. Full variable domain (missing parts from reference TRBV7-2 and TRBJ2-1): GAGVSQSPSNKVTEKGKDVELRCDPISGHTALYWYRQSLGQGLEFLIYFQGNSAPDKSGLPSDRFSAERTGGSVSTLTIQRTQQEDSAVYLCASSPEATDNEQFFGPGTRLTVL.